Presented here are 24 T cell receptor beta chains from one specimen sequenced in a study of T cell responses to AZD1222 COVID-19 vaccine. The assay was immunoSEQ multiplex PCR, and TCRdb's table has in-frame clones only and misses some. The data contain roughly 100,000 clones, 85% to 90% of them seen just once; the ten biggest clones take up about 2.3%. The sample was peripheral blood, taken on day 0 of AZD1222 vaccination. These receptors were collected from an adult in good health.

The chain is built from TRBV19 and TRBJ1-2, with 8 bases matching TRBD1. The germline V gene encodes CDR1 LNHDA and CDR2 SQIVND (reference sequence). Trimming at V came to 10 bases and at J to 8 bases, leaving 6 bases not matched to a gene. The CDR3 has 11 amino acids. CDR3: CATAQGGGYTF. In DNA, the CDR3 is TGTGCCACAGCACAGGGGGGAGGCTACACCTTC. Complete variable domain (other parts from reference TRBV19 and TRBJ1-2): DGGITQSPKYLFRKEGQNVTLSCEQNLNHDAMYWYRQDPGQGLRLIYYSQIVNDFQKGDIAEGYSVSREKKESFPLTVTSAQKNPTAFYLCATAQGGGYTFGSGTRLTVV.

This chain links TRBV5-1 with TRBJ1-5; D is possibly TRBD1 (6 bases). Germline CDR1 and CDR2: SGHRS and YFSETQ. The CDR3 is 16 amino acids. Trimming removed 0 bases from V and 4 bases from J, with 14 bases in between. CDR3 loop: CASSLGGGAGNQPQHF. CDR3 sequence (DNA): TGCGCCAGCAGCTTGGGGGGGGGCGCAGGAAATCAGCCCCAGCATTTT. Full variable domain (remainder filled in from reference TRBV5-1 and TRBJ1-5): KAGVTQTPRYLIKTRGQQVTLSCSPISGHRSVSWYQQTPGQGLQFLFEYFSETQRNKGNFPGRFSGRQFSNSRSEMNVSTLELGDSALYLCASSLGGGAGNQPQHFGDGTRLSIL.

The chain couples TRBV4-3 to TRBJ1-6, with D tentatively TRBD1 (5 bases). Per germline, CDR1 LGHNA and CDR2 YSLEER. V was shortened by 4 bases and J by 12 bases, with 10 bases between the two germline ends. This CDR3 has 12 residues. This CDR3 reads CASSLTGEPLHF. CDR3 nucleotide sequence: TGCGCCAGCAGCCTGACGGGGGAACCCCTCCACTTT.

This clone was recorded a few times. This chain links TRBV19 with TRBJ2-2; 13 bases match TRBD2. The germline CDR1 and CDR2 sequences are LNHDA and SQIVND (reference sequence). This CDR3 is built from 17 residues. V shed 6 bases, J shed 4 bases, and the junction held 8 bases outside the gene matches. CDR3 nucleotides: TGTGCCAGTAGCCGGACTAGCGGGAGCCTGGGCACCGGGGAGCTGTTTTTT. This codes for CASSRTSGSLGTGELFF.

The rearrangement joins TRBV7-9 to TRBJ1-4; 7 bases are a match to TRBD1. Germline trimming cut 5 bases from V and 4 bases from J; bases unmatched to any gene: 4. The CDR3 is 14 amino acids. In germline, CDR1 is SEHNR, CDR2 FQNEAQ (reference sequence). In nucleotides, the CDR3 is TGTGCCAGCAGCCCGGACAGGTATAATGAAAAACTGTTTTTT. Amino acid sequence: CASSPDRYNEKLFF.

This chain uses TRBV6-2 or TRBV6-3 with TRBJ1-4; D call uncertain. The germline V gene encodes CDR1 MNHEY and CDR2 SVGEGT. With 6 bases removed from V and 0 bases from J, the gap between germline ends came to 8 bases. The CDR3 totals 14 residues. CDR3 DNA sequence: TGTGCCAGCAGCGCCGGGACAACTAATGAAAAACTGTTTTTT. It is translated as CASSAGTTNEKLFF.

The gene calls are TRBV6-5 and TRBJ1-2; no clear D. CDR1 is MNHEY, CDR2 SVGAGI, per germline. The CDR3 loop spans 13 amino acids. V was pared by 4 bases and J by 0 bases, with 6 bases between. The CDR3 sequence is CASSWTSNYGYTF. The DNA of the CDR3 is TGTGCCAGCAGTTGGACGTCTAACTATGGCTACACCTTC.

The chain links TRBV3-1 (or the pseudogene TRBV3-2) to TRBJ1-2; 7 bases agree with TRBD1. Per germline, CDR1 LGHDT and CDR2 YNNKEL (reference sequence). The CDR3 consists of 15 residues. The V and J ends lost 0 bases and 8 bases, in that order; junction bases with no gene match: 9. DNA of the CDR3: TGTGCCAGCAGCCAAGATATAACAGGGGTTGGGGGCTACACCTTC. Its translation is CASSQDITGVGGYTF.

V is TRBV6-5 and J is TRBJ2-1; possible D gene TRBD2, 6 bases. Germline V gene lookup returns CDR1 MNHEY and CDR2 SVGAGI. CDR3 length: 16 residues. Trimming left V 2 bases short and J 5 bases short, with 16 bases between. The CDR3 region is CASSYPVGLGNNEQFF. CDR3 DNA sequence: TGTGCCAGCAGTTACCCGGTGGGACTCGGGAACAATGAGCAGTTCTTC.

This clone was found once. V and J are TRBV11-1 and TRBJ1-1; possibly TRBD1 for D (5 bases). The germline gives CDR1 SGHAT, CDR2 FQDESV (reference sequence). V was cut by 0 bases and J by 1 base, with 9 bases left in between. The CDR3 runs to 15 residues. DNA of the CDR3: TGTGCCAGCAGCTTAGCTGGGGCCAGGAACACTGAAGCTTTCTTT. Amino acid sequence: CASSLAGARNTEAFF.

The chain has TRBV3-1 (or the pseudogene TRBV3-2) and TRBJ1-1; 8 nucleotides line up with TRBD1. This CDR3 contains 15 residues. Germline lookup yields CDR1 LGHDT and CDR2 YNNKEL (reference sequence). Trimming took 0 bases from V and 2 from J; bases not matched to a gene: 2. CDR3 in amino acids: CASSQDQGANTEAFF. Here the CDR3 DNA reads TGTGCCAGCAGCCAAGATCAGGGGGCCAACACTGAAGCTTTCTTT.

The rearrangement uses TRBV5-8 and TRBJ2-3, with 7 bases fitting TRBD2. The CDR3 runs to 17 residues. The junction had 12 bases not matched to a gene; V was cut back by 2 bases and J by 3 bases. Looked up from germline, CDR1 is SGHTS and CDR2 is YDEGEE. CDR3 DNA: TGTGCCAGCAGCTTCGAGATAATACTAGCGAGTACAGATACGCAGTATTTT. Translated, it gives CASSFEIILASTDTQYF. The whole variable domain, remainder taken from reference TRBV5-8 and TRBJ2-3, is EAGVTQSPTHLIKTRGQQATLRCSPISGHTSVYWYQQALGLGLQFLLWYDEGEERNRGNFPPRFSGRQFPNYSSELNVNALELEDSALYLCASSFEIILASTDTQYFGPGTRLTVL.

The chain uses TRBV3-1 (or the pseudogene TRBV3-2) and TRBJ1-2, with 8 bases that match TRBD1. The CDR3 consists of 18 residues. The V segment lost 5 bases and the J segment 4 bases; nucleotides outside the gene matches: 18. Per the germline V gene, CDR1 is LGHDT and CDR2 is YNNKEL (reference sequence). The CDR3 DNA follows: TGTGCCAGCAGCGAAGTGGGGGGCGTTGGACAGGGCAGCTATGGCTACACCTTC. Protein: CASSEVGGVGQGSYGYTF.

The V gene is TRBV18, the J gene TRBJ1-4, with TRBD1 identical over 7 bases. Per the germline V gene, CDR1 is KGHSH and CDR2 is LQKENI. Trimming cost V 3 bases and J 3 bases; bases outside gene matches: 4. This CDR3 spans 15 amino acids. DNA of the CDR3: TGTGCCAGCTCACCCCGGACAGGAGCTAATGAAAAACTGTTTTTT. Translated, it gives CASSPRTGANEKLFF.

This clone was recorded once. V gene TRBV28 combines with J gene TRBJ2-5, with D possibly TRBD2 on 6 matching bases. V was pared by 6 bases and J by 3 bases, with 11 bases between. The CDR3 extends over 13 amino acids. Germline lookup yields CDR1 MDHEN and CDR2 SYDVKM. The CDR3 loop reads CASRVRGKETQYF. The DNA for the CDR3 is TGTGCCAGCAGGGTACGGGGGAAAGAGACCCAGTACTTC.

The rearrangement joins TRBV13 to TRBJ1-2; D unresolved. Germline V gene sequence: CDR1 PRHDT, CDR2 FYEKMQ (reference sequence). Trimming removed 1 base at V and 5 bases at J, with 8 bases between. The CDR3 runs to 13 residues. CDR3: CASSLEQKYGYTF. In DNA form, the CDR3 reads TGTGCCAGCAGCTTAGAACAGAAATATGGCTACACCTTC.

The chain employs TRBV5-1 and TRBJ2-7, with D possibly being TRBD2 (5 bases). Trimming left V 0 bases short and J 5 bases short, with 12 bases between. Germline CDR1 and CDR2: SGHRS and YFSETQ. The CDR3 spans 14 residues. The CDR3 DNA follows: TGCGCCAGCAGCTTGGAGAGGGCCGGGGACGAGCAGTACTTC. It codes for CASSLERAGDEQYF.

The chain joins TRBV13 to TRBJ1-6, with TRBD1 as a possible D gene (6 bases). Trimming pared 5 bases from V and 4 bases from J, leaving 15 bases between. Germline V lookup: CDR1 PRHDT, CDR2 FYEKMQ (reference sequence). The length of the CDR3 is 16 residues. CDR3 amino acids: CASSLGPQGYNSPLHF. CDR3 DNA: TGTGCCAGCAGCCTTGGCCCACAGGGATATAATTCACCCCTCCACTTT. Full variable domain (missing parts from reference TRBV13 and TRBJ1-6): AAGVIQSPRHLIKEKRETATLKCYPIPRHDTVYWYQQGPGQDPQFLISFYEKMQSDKGSIPDRFSAQQFSDYHSELNMSSLELGDSALYFCASSLGPQGYNSPLHFGNGTRLTVT.

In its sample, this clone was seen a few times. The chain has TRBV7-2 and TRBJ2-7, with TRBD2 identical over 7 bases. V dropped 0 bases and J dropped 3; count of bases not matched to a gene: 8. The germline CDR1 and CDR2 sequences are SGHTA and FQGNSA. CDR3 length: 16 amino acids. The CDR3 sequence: CASSLARGDGSYEQYF. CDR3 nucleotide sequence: TGTGCCAGCAGCTTAGCTCGGGGGGACGGGAGCTACGAGCAGTACTTC.

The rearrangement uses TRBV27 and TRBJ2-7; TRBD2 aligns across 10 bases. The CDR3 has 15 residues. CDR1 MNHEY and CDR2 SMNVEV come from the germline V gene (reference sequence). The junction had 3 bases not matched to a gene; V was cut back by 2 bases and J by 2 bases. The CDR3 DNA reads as TGTGCCAGCAGTTTACTAGCGGGGGACCCCTACGAGCAGTACTTC. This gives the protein CASSLLAGDPYEQYF.

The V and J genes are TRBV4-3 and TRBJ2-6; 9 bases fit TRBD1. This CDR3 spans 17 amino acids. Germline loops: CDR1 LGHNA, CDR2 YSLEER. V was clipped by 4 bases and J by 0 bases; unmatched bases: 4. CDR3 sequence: CASSPGQGLSGANVLTF. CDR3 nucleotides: TGCGCCAGCAGCCCGGGACAGGGACTCTCTGGGGCCAACGTCCTGACTTTC.

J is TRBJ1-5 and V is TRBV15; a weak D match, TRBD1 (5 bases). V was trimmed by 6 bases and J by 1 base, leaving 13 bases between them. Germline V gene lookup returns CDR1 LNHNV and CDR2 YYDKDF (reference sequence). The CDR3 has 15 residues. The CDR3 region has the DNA TGTGCCACCAGGGGGGGTCGGGGCAGCAATCAGCCCCAGCATTTT. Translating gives CATRGGRGSNQPQHF.

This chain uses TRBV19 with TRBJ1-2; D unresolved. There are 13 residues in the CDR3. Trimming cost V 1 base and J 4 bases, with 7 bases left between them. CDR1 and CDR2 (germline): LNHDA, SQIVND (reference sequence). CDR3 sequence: CASSIGEGYGYTF. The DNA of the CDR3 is TGTGCCAGTAGTATAGGGGAGGGCTATGGCTACACCTTC.

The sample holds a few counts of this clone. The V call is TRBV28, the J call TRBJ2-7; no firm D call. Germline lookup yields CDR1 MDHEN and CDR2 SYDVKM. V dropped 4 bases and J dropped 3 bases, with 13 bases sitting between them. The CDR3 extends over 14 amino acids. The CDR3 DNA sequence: TGTGCCAGCAGTTCCTCCGGGCCCAACTACGAGCAGTACTTC. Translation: CASSSSGPNYEQYF.